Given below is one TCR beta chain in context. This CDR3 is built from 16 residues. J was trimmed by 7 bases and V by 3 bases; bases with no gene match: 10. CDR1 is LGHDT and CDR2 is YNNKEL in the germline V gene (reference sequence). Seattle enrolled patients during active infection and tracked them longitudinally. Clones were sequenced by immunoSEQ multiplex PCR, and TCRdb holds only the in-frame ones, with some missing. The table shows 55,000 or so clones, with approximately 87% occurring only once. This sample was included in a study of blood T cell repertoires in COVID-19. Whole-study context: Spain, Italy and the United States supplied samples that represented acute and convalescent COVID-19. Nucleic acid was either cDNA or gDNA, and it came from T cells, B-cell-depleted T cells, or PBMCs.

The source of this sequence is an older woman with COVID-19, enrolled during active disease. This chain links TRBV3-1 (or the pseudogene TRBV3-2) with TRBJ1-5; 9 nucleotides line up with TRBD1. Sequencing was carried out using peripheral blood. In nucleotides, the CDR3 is TGTGCCAGCAGCCACGGGACAGGGATTTGGGTGCAGCCCCAGCATTTT. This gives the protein CASSHGTGIWVQPQHF.